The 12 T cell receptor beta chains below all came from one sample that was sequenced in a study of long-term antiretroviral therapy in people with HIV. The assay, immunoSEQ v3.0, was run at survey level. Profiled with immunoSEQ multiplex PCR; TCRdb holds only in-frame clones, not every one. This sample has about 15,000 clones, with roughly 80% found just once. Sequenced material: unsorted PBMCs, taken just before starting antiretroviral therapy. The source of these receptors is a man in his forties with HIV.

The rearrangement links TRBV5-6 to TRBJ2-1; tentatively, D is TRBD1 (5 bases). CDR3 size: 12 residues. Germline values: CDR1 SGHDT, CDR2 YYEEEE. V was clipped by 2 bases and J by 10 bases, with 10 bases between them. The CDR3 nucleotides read TGTGCCAGCAGCTTTGGACATGTAGAGCAGTTCTTC. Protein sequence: CASSFGHVEQFF.

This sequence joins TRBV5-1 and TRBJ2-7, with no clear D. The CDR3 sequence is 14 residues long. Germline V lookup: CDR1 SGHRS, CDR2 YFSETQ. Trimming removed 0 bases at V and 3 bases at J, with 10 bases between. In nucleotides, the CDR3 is TGCGCCAGCAGCTTGGAAGACCGATTCTACGAGCAGTACTTC. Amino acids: CASSLEDRFYEQYF.

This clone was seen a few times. The DNA for the CDR3 is TGTGCCAGCCGAAATCTCCGCCGACAGGGTAATAGCTATGGCTACACCTTC. Its translation: CASRNLRRQGNSYGYTF. The chain combines TRBV27 with TRBJ1-2, with TRBD1 matching 7 bases. CDR1 MNHEY and CDR2 SMNVEV come from the germline V gene (reference sequence). Losses at the gene ends were 8 bases for V and 4 bases for J; bases not matched to a gene: 19. The CDR3 sequence is 17 residues long.

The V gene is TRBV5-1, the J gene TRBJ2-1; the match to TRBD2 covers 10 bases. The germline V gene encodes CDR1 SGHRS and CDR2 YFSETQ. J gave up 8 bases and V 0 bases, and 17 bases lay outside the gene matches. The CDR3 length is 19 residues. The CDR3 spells CASSLEGLAGDNWMDEQFF. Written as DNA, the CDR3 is TGCGCCAGCAGCTTGGAGGGGCTAGCGGGAGACAACTGGATGGATGAGCAGTTCTTC.

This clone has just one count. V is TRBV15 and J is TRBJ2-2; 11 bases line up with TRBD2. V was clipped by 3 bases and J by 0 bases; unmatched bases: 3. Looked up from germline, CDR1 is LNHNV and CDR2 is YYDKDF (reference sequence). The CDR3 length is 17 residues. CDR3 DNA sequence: TGTGCCACCAGCAGGTGGACTAGCGGGTCGAACACCGGGGAGCTGTTTTTT. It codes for CATSRWTSGSNTGELFF.

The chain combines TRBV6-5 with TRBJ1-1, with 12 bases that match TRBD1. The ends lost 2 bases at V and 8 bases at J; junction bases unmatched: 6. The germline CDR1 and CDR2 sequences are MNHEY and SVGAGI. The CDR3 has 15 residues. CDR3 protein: CASSYVGQGAGEAFF. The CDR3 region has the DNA TGTGCCAGCAGTTACGTGGGACAGGGGGCCGGAGAAGCTTTCTTT.

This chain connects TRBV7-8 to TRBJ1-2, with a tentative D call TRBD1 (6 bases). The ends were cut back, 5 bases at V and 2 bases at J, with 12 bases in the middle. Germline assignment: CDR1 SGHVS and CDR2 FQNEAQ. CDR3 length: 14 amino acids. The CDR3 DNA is TGTGCCAGCAGCGAAGGACAGCCCAACTATGGCTACACCTTC. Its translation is CASSEGQPNYGYTF.

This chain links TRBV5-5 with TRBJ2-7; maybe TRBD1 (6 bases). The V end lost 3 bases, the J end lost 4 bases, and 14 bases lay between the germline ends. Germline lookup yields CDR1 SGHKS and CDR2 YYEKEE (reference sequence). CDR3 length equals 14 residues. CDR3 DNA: TGTGCCAGCAGCTCCGGGTTTCAGGGGTACGAGCAGTACTTC. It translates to CASSSGFQGYEQYF.

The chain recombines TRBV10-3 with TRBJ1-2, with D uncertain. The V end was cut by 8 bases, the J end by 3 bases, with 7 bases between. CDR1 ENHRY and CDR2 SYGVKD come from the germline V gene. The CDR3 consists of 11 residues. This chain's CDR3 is CAIQVDYGYTF. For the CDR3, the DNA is TGTGCCATCCAAGTCGACTATGGCTACACCTTC.

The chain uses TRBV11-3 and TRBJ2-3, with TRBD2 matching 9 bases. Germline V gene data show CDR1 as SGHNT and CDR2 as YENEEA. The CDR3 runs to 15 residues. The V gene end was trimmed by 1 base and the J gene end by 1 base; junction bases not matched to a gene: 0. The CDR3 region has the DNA TGTGCCAGCAGCTTAGGGACTAGCGGCACAGATACGCAGTATTTT. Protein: CASSLGTSGTDTQYF.

The CDR3 loop reads CASSEGRYEQYF. CDR3 nucleotide sequence: TGCGCCAGCAGTGAAGGGCGGTACGAGCAGTACTTC. The chain uses TRBV10-2 and TRBJ2-7, with unresolved D. The V end was cut by 3 bases, the J end by 4 bases, with 7 bases between. From germline, CDR1 is WSHSY and CDR2 SAAADI. The CDR3 is made up of 12 amino acids.

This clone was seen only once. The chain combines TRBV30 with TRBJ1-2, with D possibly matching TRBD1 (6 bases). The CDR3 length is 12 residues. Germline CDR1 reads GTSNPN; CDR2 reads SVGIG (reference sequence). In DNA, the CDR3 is TGTGCTTCTGAGGGGGGCAAGGAAGGCTACACCTTC. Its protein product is CASEGGKEGYTF.